Listed below are T cell receptor beta chains from one sample, sequenced in a study of CD8 T cells in ankylosing spondylitis. Using its own MiXCR run on the 5' RACE reads, TCRdb lists one record per CDR3 protein. The profile shows tens of thousands of distinct CDR3 sequences, more than 5.5% of them singletons. Sequencing was performed on synovial fluid, either unsorted or a sorted T cell fraction (not recorded which). All receptors derive from a male donor with ankylosing spondylitis. The CDR3 runs from the conserved cysteine through the conserved F or W. Fields, in order: V gene, CDR3 protein.

TRBV11-1,CASSWNPGTDYEQYF
TRBV27,CASSLSGWGAQTQYF
TRBV25-1,CASSEVLAAINTGELFF
TRBV10-1,CASSEYVKGEQYF
TRBV4-3,CASRGGHEQYF
TRBV6-2/TRBV6-3,CASSPTRTSGRGETQYF
TRBV18,CASSPAGGWGEKLFF
TRBV7-2,CASSPDPDRDYGYTF
TRBV5-1,CASSLGTGGTEAFF
TRBV4-2,CASSQGPGGDYGYTF
TRBV20-1,CSAREVAPGGLAGAEQYF
TRBV29-1,CSVIERSNTGELFF
TRBV7-2,CASSIGVGNTEAFF
TRBV5-1,CASSFQGAGTEAFF
TRBV7-9,CASSSSTGPDTQYF
TRBV5-1,CASRPFSYNEQFF
TRBV28,CASSLAIWAGASYEQYF
TRBV6-5,CASSWGGSISDTQYF
TRBV5-1,CASSLVPMEPGKLFF